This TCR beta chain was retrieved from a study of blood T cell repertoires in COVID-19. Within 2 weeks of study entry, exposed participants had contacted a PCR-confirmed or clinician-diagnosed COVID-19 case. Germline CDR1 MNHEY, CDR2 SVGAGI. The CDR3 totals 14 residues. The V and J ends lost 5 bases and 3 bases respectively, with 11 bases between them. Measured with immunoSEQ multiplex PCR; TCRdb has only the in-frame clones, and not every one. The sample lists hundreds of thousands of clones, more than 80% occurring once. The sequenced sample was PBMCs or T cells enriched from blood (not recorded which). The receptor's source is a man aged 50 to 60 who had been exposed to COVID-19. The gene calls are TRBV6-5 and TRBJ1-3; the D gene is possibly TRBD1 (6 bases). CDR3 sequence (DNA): TGTGCCAGCAGTCAAAACAGGGATGGAAACACCATATATTTT. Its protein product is CASSQNRDGNTIYF.